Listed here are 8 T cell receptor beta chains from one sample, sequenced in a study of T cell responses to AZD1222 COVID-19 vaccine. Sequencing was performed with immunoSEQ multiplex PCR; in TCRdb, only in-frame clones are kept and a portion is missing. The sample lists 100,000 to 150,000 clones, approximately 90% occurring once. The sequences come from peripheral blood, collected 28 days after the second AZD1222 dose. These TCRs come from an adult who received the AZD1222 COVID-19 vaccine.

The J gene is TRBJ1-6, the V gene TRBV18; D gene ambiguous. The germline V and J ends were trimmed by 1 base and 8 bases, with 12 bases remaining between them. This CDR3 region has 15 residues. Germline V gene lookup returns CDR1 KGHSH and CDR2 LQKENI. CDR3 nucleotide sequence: TGTGCCAGCTCACCACTGGGGTTAGGAGATTCACCCCTCCACTTT. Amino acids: CASSPLGLGDSPLHF.

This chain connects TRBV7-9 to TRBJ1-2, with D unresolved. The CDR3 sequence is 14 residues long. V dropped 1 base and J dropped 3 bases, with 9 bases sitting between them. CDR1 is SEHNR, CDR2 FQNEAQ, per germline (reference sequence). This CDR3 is CASSLESPYYGYTF. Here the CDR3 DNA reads TGTGCCAGCAGCTTAGAGTCCCCATACTATGGCTACACCTTC. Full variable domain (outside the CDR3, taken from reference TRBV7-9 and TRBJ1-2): DTGVSQNPRHKITKRGQNVTFRCDPISEHNRLYWYRQTLGQGPEFLTYFQNEAQLEKSRLLSDRFSAERPKGSFSTLEIQRTEQGDSAMYLCASSLESPYYGYTFGSGTRLTVV.

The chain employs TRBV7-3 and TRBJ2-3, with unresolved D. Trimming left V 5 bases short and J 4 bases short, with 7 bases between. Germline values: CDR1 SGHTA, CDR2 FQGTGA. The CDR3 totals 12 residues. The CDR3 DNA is TGTGCCAGCAGCCGCCCCCCAGATACGCAGTATTTT. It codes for CASSRPPDTQYF.

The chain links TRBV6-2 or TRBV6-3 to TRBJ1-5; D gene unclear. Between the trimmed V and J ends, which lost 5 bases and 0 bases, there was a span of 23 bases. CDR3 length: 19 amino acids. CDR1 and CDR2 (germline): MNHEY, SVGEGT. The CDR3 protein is CASSRSDPWLLDSNQPQHF. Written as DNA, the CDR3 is TGTGCCAGCAGTCGGTCAGATCCCTGGTTATTGGATAGCAATCAGCCCCAGCATTTT.

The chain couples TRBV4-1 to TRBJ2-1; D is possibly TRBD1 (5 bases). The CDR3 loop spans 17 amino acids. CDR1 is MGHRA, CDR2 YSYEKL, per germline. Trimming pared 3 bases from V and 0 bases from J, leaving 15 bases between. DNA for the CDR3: TGCGCCAGCAGCCAGAATCCGACAGATAGCTCCTACAATGAGCAGTTCTTC. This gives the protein CASSQNPTDSSYNEQFF.

CDR3 sequence: CASSPRGVGITYEQYF. The DNA of the CDR3 is TGTGCCAGCAGCCCGAGAGGAGTCGGGATTACCTACGAGCAGTACTTC. V is TRBV9 and J is TRBJ2-7, with D possibly matching TRBD2 (5 bases). The germline V and J ends were trimmed by 4 bases and 2 bases, with 19 bases remaining between them. The CDR3 contains 16 residues. In germline, CDR1 is SGDLS, CDR2 YYNGEE. The whole variable domain, remainder taken from reference TRBV9 and TRBJ2-7, is DSGVTQTPKHLITATGQRVTLRCSPRSGDLSVYWYQQSLDQGLQFLIQYYNGEERAKGNILERFSAQQFPDLHSELNLSSLELGDSALYFCASSPRGVGITYEQYFGPGTRLTVT.

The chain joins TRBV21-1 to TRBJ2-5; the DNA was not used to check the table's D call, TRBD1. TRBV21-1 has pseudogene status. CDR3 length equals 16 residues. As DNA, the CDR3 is TGTGCCAGCAGCAGGGGGACAGGGCCGGGGGAAGAGACCCAGTACTTC. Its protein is CASSRGTGPGEETQYF.

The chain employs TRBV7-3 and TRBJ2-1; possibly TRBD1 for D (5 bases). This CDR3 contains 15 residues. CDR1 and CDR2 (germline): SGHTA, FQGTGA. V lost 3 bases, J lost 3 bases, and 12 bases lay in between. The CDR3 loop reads CASSFGGANYNEQFF. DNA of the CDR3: TGTGCCAGCAGCTTCGGTGGGGCTAACTACAATGAGCAGTTCTTC.